The clone carrying this TCR beta chain was seen only a few times. Its specificity is unknown. Study-wide points: Tumor Treg TCRs overlapped most with tumor naive CD4+ cells.

After constant-region reverse-primer amplification, full-length variable regions underwent semi-nested PCR with Nested Universal Primer A. TCRdb re-derived calls from the 5' RACE reads in MiXCR, one entry per CDR3 protein. The table records over 50,000 distinct CDR3 sequences, roughly 30% of them present only once. The CDR3 runs to 12 residues. Trimming cost V 3 bases and J 0 bases, with 3 bases left between them. The specimen was tumor-infiltrating naive CD4+ T cells sorted from the breast tumor. Subset reported: naive CD4+ T cells, CD4+CD45RA+CD25-. The chain couples TRBV12-3 or TRBV12-4 to TRBJ2-7; no reliable D call. The receptor was derived from a female donor with breast cancer. The CDR3 spells CASSLYSYEQYF. The CDR3 DNA is TGTGCCAGCAGTTTGTACTCCTACGAGCAGTACTTC.